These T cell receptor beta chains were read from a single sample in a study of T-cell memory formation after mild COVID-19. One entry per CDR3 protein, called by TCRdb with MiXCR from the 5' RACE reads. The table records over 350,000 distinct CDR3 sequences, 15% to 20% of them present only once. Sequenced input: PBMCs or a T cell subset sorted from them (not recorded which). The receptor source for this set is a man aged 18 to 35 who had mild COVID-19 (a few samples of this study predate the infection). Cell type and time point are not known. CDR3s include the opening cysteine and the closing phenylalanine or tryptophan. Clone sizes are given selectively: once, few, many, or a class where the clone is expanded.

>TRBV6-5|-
CASSPRDRDGYTF
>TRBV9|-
CASSVGVGRSSYEQYF
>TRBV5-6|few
CASSSQGAELFF
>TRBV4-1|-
CASSHPPGTGANYGYTF
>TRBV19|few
CASTAGVTNTEAFF
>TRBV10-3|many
CATRPRIGNTIYF
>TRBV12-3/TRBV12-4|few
CASSGGGSQPQHF
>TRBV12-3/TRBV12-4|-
CASSFGSSTDTQYF
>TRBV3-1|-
CASTQGAQNTEAFF
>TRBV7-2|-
CASSFHLTGLLSSYEQYF
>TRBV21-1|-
CANNAGSGELFF
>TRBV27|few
CASSSTGNGNQPQHF
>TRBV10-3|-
CATQSTDTQYF
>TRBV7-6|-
CASSTSGTNNQPQHF
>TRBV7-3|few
CASSAAGGTEAFF
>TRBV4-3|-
CASSQDPGRGVYNEQFF
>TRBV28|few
CASSRSTGNGYTF
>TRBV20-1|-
CSAVQLRDRGRETQYF
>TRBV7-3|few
CASDNPDVMVDSPLHF
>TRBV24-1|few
CATQGWGNEQFF
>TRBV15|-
CATSSTDRGTQETQYF
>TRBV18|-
CASSPLHRGDTQYF
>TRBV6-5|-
CASSTMENNEQFF
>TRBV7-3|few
CASSLQGSAEAFF
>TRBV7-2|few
CASSSDRGDGYTF
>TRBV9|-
CASSVVGAPYNEQFF
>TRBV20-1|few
CSARKAGGRYEQYF
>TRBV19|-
CASLEAGRTEAFF
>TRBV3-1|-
CASSQFHSPLHF
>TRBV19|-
CASRRTGAHQPQHF
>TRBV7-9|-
CASRQQGFEQFF
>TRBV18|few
CASSPTRDQETQYF
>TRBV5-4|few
CASSVNNEQFF
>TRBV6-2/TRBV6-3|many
CASSPTPGGLYEQYF
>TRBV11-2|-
CASSLASSGRDYYNEQFF
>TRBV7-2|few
CASSLPPVSTGGWMNTEAFF
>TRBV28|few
CASSLREYNEQFF
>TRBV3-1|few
CASSQAGSPLHF
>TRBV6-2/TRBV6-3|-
CASSYSSPGQPQFF
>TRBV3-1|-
CASSQDPGLAAETQYF
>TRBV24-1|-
CATGGTVDRNQPQHF
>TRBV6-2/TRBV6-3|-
CASSYSGRGNTDTQYF
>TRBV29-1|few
CSDSGSSTDTQYF
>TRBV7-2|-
CASSSWGAAGANVLTF